This T cell receptor beta chain was obtained from a study of T cell responses to AZD1222 COVID-19 vaccine. Study-level findings and limits: The peak T cell response came first, and repertoires were sampled only after it. Possibly, clonal diversity was underestimated; donors were largely white British and included more females. The study identified only five or six AZD1222 recipients as seropositive at baseline.

Concerning this clone itself: The antigen remains undetermined.

Using immunoSEQ multiplex PCR, the repertoire was profiled, and TCRdb retains in-frame clones only, with some absent. This sample has tens of thousands of clones; about 80% occur once, and the top ten carry roughly a fifth. The V end was cut by 1 base, the J end by 4 bases, with 11 bases between. CDR3 length equals 15 residues. Germline CDR1 and CDR2: WSHSY and SAAADI. This rearrangement joins TRBV10-2 to TRBJ1-5, with a tentative D call TRBD1 (5 bases). The clonotype originates from an adult who received the MenACWY meningococcal vaccine as a control. Sequenced here: peripheral blood, sampled 28 days after the second dose of the MenACWY control vaccine. Here the CDR3 DNA reads TGCGCCAGCAGTGAGTACGGGGGGAGGAATCAGCCCCAGCATTTT. Translated: CASSEYGGRNQPQHF.